This T cell receptor (beta chain) was profiled in a study of blood T cell repertoires in COVID-19. The CDR3 contains 15 residues. Between the trimmed V and J ends, which lost 6 bases and 4 bases, there was a span of 18 bases. Germline V gene data show CDR1 as MDHEN and CDR2 as SYDVKM. As processed by the authors: Amplified reference gene primers provided the basis for estimating nucleated cell counts. Clones were read by immunoSEQ multiplex PCR, and TCRdb kept only the in-frame ones, dropping some. V and J calls and clone size are as listed in that table; D and trimming were resolved from the DNA. The data hold about 110,000 clones, with around 80% observed a single time.

The rearrangement links TRBV28 to TRBJ1-2; D unresolved. Sequencing was carried out using peripheral blood. The clonotype originates from a man older than 75 with COVID-19, enrolled during active disease. The chain's CDR3 is CASSYEGPDVYGYTF. In DNA, the CDR3 is TGTGCCAGCAGCTATGAGGGCCCTGATGTCTATGGCTACACCTTC.